This T cell receptor beta chain was captured in a study of blood T cell repertoires in COVID-19. Study-level background: COVID-19 samples collected from the United States, Italy and Spain covered acute and convalescent phases. PBMCs, B-cell-depleted T cells, or T cells provided the cDNA or gDNA that made up the material.

The germline gives CDR1 MNHEY, CDR2 SMNVEV (reference sequence). The J segment lost 0 bases and the V segment lost 5 bases, leaving 7 bases of the junction unmatched. This CDR3 is built from 16 residues. Source study methods: Amplification with reference gene primers provided the estimates of nucleated cell counts. Produced via immunoSEQ multiplex PCR; TCRdb's table is partial and in-frame only. V and J calls plus clone size are reproduced from that table; the DNA served to infer D and trimming. The table lists approximately 240,000 clones, 70% to 85% of them singletons, with approximately 4.9% in the top ten.

This receptor was taken from a woman older than 75 with active or convalescent COVID-19. The sequenced sample consisted of peripheral blood. V and J are TRBV27 and TRBJ1-3; 7 bases are shared with TRBD1. Here the CDR3 reads CASSPHRDSSGNTIYF. The CDR3 DNA reads as TGTGCCAGCAGTCCTCACAGGGACAGCTCTGGAAACACCATATATTTT.